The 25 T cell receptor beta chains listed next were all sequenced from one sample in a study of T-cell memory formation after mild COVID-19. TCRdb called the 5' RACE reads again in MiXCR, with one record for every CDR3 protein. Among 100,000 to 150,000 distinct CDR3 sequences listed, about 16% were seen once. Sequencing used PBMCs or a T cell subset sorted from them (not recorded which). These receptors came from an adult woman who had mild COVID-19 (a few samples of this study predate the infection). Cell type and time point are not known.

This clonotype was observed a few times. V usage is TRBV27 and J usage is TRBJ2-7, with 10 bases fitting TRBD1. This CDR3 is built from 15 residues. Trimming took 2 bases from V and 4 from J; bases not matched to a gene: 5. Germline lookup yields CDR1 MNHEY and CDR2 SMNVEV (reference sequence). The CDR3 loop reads CASSLIGTGVYEQYF. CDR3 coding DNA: TGTGCCAGCAGTTTAATTGGGACAGGGGTATACGAGCAGTACTTC.

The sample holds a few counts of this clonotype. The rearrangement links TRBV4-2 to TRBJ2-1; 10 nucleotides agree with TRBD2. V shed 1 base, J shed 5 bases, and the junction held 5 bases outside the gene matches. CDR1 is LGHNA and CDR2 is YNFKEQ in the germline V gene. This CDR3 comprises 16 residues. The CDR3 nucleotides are TGTGCCAGCAGCCAAGGGCCCAGCGGGGGGGACAATGAGCAGTTCTTC. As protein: CASSQGPSGGDNEQFF.

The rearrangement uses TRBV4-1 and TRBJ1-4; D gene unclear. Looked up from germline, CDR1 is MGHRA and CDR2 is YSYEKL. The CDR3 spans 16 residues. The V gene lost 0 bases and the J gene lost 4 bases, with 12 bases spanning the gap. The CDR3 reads CASSQDLPRRNEKLFF. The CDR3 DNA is TGCGCCAGCAGCCAAGATCTCCCCAGGCGTAATGAAAAACTGTTTTTT.

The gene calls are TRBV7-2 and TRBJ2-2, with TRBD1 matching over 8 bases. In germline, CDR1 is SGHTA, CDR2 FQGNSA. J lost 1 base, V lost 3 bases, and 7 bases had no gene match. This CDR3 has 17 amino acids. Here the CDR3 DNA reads TGTGCCAGCAGCTTGGCCCGGGACAGGAGGAACACCGGGGAGCTGTTTTTT. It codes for CASSLARDRRNTGELFF.

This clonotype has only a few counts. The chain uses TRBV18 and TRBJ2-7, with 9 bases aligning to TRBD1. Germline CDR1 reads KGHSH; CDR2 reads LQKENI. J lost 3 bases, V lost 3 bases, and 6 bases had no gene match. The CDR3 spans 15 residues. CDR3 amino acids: CASSPGQGQIYEQYF. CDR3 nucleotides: TGTGCCAGCTCACCGGGACAGGGTCAAATCTACGAGCAGTACTTC.

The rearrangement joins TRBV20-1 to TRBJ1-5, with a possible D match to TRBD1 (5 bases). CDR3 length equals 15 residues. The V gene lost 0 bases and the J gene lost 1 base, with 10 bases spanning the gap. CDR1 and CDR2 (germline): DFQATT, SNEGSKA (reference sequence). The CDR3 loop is CSARDGGGSNQPQHF. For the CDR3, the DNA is TGCAGTGCTAGAGATGGGGGGGGGAGCAATCAGCCCCAGCATTTT.

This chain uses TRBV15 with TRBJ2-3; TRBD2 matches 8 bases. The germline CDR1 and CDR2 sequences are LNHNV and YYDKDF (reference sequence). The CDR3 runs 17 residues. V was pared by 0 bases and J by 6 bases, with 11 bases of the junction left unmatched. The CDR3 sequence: CATSREITSGLGDTQYF. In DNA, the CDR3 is TGTGCCACCAGCAGAGAAATCACTAGCGGACTCGGTGATACGCAGTATTTT.

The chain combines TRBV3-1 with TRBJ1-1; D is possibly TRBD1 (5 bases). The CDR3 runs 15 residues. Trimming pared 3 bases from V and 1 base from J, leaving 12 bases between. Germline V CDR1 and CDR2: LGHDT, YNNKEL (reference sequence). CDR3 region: CASSHGDSRNTEAFF. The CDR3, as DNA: TGTGCCAGCAGCCACGGAGACAGTCGGAACACTGAAGCTTTCTTT.

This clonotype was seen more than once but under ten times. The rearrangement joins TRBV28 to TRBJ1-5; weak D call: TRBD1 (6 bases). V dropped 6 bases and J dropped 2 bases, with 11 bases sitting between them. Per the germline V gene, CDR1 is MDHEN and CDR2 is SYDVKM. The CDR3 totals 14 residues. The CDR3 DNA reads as TGTGCCAGCAGCCCGGGACACCGCAATCAGCCCCAGCATTTT. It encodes CASSPGHRNQPQHF.

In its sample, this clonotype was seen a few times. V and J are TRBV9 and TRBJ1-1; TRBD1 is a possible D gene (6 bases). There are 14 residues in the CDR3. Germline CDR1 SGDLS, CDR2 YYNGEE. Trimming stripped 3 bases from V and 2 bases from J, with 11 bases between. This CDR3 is CASSGGGANTEAFF. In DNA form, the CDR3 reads TGTGCCAGCAGCGGGGGGGGCGCAAACACTGAAGCTTTCTTT.

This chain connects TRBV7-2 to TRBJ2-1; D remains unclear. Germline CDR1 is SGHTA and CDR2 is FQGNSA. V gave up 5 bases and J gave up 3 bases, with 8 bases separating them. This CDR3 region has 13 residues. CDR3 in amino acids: CASSRYYYNEQFF. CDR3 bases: TGTGCCAGCAGCCGTTACTACTACAATGAGCAGTTCTTC.

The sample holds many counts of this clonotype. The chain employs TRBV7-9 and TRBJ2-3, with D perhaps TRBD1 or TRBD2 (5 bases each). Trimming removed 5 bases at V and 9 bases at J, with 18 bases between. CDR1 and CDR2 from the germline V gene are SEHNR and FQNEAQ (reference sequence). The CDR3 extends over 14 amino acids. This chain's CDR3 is CASSLSGRGVTQYF. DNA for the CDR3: TGTGCCAGCAGCCTATCGGGTAGGGGAGTGACGCAGTATTTT. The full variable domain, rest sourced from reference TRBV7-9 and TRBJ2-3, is DTGVSQNPRHKITKRGQNVTFRCDPISEHNRLYWYRQTLGQGPEFLTYFQNEAQLEKSRLLSDRFSAERPKGSFSTLEIQRTEQGDSAMYLCASSLSGRGVTQYFGPGTRLTVL.

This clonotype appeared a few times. CDR3 coding DNA: TGCGCCAGCAGCCGGGCCCGGGGCAGCGGGAGGGCAAATGAGCAGTTCTTC. It encodes CASSRARGSGRANEQFF. This chain joins TRBV5-1 and TRBJ2-1, with 10 bases fitting TRBD2. Germline CDR1 SGHRS, CDR2 YFSETQ. The V segment lost 4 bases and the J segment 7 bases; nucleotides outside the gene matches: 14. The CDR3 loop spans 17 amino acids.

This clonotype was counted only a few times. The CDR3 loop reads CASSPGQAGEQYF. The CDR3 DNA reads as TGTGCCAGCAGCCCGGGCCAAGCGGGCGAGCAGTACTTC. The chain combines TRBV9 with TRBJ2-7; D might be TRBD2 (6 bases). Deletions cut 4 bases from V and 6 bases from J, with 14 bases between. The V gene's germline CDR1 is SGDLS and CDR2 YYNGEE. There are 13 residues in the CDR3.

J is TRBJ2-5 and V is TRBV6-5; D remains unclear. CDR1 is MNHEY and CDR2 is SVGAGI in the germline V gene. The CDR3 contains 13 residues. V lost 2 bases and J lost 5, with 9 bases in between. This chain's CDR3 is CASSYDVGETQYF. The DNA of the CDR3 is TGTGCCAGCAGTTACGATGTGGGGGAGACCCAGTACTTC.

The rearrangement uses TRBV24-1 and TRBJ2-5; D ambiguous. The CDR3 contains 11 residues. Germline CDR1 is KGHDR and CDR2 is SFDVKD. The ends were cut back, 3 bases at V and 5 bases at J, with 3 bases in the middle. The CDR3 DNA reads TGTGCCACCAGTGATGAGGAGACCCAGTACTTC. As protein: CATSDEETQYF.

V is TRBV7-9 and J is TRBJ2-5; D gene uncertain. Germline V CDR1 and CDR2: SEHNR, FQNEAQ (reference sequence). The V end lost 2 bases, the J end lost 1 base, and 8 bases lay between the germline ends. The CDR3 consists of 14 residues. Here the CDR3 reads CASSLQRTQETQYF. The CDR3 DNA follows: TGTGCCAGCAGCTTACAGCGAACCCAAGAGACCCAGTACTTC.

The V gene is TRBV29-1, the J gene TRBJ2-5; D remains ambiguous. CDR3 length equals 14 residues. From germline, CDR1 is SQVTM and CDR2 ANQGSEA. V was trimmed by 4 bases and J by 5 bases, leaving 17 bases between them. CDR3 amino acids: CSVGIQNEAETQYF. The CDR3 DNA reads TGCAGCGTTGGCATACAGAATGAGGCGGAGACCCAGTACTTC.

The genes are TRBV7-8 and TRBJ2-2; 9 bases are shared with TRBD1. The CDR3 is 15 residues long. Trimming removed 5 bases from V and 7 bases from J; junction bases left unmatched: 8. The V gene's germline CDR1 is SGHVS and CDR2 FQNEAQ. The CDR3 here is CASSTRTGANGELFF. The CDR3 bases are TGTGCCAGCAGCACGAGGACAGGGGCGAACGGGGAGCTGTTTTTT.

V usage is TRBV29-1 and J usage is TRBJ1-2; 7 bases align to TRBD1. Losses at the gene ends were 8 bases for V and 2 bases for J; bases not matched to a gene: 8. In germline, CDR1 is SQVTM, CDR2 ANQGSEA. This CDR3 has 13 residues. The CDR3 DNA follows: TGCAGCTTCCGACAGGGAGCAAACTATGGCTACACCTTC. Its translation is CSFRQGANYGYTF. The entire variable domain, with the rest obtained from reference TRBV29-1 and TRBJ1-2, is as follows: SAVISQKPSRDICQRGTSLTIQCQVDSQVTMMFWYRQQPGQSLTLIATANQGSEATYESGFVIDKFPISRPNLTFSTLTVSNMSPEDSSIYLCSFRQGANYGYTFGSGTRLTVV.

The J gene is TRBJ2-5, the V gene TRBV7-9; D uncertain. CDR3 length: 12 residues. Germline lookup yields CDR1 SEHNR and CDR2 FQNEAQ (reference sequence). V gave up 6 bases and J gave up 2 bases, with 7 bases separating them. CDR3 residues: CASRTQQETQYF. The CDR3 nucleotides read TGTGCCAGCAGAACACAACAAGAGACCCAGTACTTC.

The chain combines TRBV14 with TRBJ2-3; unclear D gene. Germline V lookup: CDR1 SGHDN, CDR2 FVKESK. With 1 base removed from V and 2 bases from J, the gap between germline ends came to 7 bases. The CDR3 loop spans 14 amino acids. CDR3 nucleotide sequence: TGTGCCAGCAGCCAAGCCGGATTCACAGATACGCAGTATTTT. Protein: CASSQAGFTDTQYF.

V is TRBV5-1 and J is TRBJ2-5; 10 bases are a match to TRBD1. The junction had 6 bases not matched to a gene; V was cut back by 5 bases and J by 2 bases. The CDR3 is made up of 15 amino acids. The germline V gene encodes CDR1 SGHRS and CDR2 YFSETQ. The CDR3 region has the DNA TGCGCCAGCAGACTTTTGGACAGGGGGCAAGAGACCCAGTACTTC. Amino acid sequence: CASRLLDRGQETQYF.

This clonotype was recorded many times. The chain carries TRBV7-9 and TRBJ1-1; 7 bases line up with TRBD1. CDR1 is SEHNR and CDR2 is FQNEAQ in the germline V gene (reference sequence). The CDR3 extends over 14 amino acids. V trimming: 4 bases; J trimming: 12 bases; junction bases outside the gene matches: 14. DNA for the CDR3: TGTGCCAGCAGCTCCCCGGACAGGACCGCCGGAACTTTCTTT. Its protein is CASSSPDRTAGTFF.

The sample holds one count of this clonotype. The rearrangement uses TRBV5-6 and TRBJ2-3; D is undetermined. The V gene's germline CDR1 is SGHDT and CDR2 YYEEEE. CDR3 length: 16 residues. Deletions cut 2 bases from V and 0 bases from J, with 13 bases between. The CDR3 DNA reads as TGTGCCAGCAGCTTACTATCACTGTCTAGCACAGATACGCAGTATTTT. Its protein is CASSLLSLSSTDTQYF.